Listed below are T cell receptor beta chains from one sample, sequenced in a study of T cell responses to AZD1222 COVID-19 vaccine. Sequencing used immunoSEQ multiplex PCR; TCRdb keeps in-frame clones, though not all of them. The table records 150,000 to 200,000 clones, around 93% of them present only once. The specimen comprised peripheral blood, sampled on day 0 of AZD1222 vaccination. The source of these receptors is an adult in good health. CDR3s include the opening cysteine and the closing phenylalanine or tryptophan. The order of the fields is J gene, V gene, CDR3 protein.

j_call: TRBJ2-1
v_call: TRBV2
cdr3_aa: CASRGWTSGYNEQFF

j_call: TRBJ2-5
v_call: TRBV2
cdr3_aa: CASRETSAQETQYF

j_call: TRBJ1-1
v_call: TRBV10-2
cdr3_aa: CASSLQGATEAFF

j_call: TRBJ1-6
v_call: TRBV2
cdr3_aa: CASSWPGGLDSPLHF

j_call: TRBJ1-5
v_call: TRBV24-1
cdr3_aa: CATSDEYSNQPQHF

j_call: TRBJ1-1
v_call: TRBV18
cdr3_aa: CASSPSSNTEAFF

j_call: TRBJ2-1
v_call: TRBV9
cdr3_aa: CASSPGSGLAGVEQFF

j_call: TRBJ1-3
v_call: TRBV7-8
cdr3_aa: CASSLGDRNSGNTIYF

j_call: TRBJ2-1
v_call: TRBV11-3
cdr3_aa: CASSLGGHEQFF

j_call: TRBJ1-1
v_call: TRBV6-5
cdr3_aa: CASSYSGHLNTEAFF

j_call: TRBJ1-2
v_call: TRBV28
cdr3_aa: CASRGLGQGGYGYTF

j_call: TRBJ1-1
v_call: TRBV3-1/TRBV3-2
cdr3_aa: CASSVTGFEAFF

j_call: TRBJ2-1
v_call: TRBV7-9
cdr3_aa: CASSLAVSGNSYNEQFF

j_call: TRBJ1-4
v_call: TRBV19
cdr3_aa: CASSIAQGANEKLFF

j_call: TRBJ1-6
v_call: TRBV23-1
cdr3_aa: CASSQSRRVRNSPLHF

j_call: TRBJ2-7
v_call: TRBV28
cdr3_aa: CASSQGGQGRHEQYF

j_call: TRBJ2-3
v_call: TRBV19
cdr3_aa: CASSIDPQRDIADTQYF